The rows below give T cell receptor beta chains drawn from one sample of a study of T cell responses to AZD1222 COVID-19 vaccine. Sequenced by immunoSEQ multiplex PCR; TCRdb stores in-frame clones only, minus some. The sample has approximately 45,000 clones, about 91% seen once. Specimen: peripheral blood, collected 28 days after the second AZD1222 dose. Receptors originate from an adult who received the AZD1222 COVID-19 vaccine. Both conserved end residues are part of each CDR3. D genes are given only for firm matches. Rows give clone size only sometimes, using once, few, many, or a class for an expanded clone.

once	.	TRBV7-2	TRBJ2-3	TGTGCCAGCAGCCCCGGGGTCGATGATACGCAGTATTTT	CASSPGVDDTQYF
.	.	TRBV30	TRBJ1-6	TGTGCCTGGGTTGGGCAGCCGAATTCACCCCTCCACTTT	CAWVGQPNSPLHF
.	TRBD1	TRBV7-3	TRBJ2-1	TGTGCCAGCAGCGTCCGTGGGACAGGGAACTACAATGAGCAGTTCTTC	CASSVRGTGNYNEQFF
few	.	TRBV7-6	TRBJ1-5	TGTGCCAGCAGCTTAGGGGGCTACAATCAGCCCCAGCATTTT	CASSLGGYNQPQHF
.	.	TRBV3-1/TRBV3-2	TRBJ1-1	TGTGCCAGCAGCCAAGATCAGGGCGGCACTGAAGCTTTCTTT	CASSQDQGGTEAFF
few	.	TRBV5-1	TRBJ1-2	TGCGCCAGCAGCTTGGACAGGGTCGACTATGGCTACACCTTC	CASSLDRVDYGYTF
.	.	TRBV19	TRBJ2-5	TGTGCCAGTAGTAGGGGACTCCGAGAGACCCAGTACTTC	CASSRGLRETQYF
.	.	TRBV18	TRBJ2-7	TGTGCCAGCTCACTCGACCCAAACTCCTACGAGCAGTACTTC	CASSLDPNSYEQYF
.	TRBD2	TRBV3-1/TRBV3-2	TRBJ2-1	TGTGCCAGCAGCCAAGATGGTAGCGGGGGGAGATACAATGAGCAGTTCTTC	CASSQDGSGGRYNEQFF
.	.	TRBV7-3	TRBJ1-1	TGTGCCAGCAGCGTTACTCCGGGAGAAGAAGCTTTCTTT	CASSVTPGEEAFF
.	TRBD2	TRBV2	TRBJ2-5	TGTGCCAGCAGTGAAGTCCGACTAGCGGGGGGACGGGGAGAGACCCAGTACTTC	CASSEVRLAGGRGETQYF
.	TRBD2	TRBV7-6	TRBJ2-1	TGTGCCAGCAGCCCACTAGCGGGAGGTGACTATGAGCAGTTCTTC	CASSPLAGGDYEQFF
.	.	TRBV2	TRBJ2-5	TGTGCCTCCCGGGTGTCCGTAGAGACCCAGTACTTC	CASRVSVETQYF
few	.	TRBV7-9	TRBJ1-1	TGTGCCAGCAGCTTACAACTTGAAGCTTTCTTT	CASSLQLEAFF
.	TRBD1	TRBV18	TRBJ1-6	TGTGCCAGCTCAGGACGGACAGGGAACCTCTTGTGGGATTCACCCCTCCACTTT	CASSGRTGNLLWDSPLHF
.	TRBD1	TRBV4-3	TRBJ1-4	TGCGCCAGCAGCCAAGGGACAGGGGGAAATGAAAAACTGTTTTTT	CASSQGTGGNEKLFF
.	TRBD1	TRBV3-1/TRBV3-2	TRBJ2-7	TGTGCCAGCAGCCAAGATCTCGGGGTGGCGGGACAGGGGCCCCCCCGCAGCTTC	CASSQDLGVAGQGPPRSF
.	.	TRBV7-2	TRBJ1-2	TGTGCCAGCAGCGCCGGGACCGAGGAGGGCTACACCTTC	CASSAGTEEGYTF
.	.	TRBV6-5	TRBJ2-3	TGTGCCAGCAGTTACTCCGGGACTTATACGCAGTATTTT	CASSYSGTYTQYF
few	TRBD2	TRBV5-1	TRBJ2-1	TGCGCCAGCAGCTTGCCAGGGGCGGGAGGATTCAATGAGCAGTTCTTC	CASSLPGAGGFNEQFF
.	.	TRBV19	TRBJ2-5	TGTGCCAGTAGCCGAACAGGGTTAGAGACCCAGTACTTC	CASSRTGLETQYF
.	TRBD1	TRBV7-9	TRBJ1-3	TGTGCCAGCAGCTCAAACAGGGGGCAAGGAAACACCATATATTTT	CASSSNRGQGNTIYF
.	.	TRBV7-2	TRBJ2-3	TGTGCCAGCAGCTTCGAGATGCCGGATACGCAGTATTTT	CASSFEMPDTQYF
.	.	TRBV6-2/TRBV6-3	TRBJ1-2	TGTGCCAGCAGTTACTCATCTACCCCCCCGGACACCTTC	CASSYSSTPPDTF
.	TRBD1	TRBV9	TRBJ2-7	TGTGCCAGCAGCTTTGGGACAGGGGGCAGCGAGCAGTACTTC	CASSFGTGGSEQYF
.	.	TRBV6-4	TRBJ2-7	TGTGCCAGCCCTGCCCGGGTCTTCTCCTACGAGCAGTACTTC	CASPARVFSYEQYF
.	.	TRBV18	TRBJ2-7	TGTGCCAGCTCACCCCCTGGGGGGCTCGGATACGAGCAGTACTTC	CASSPPGGLGYEQYF
.	.	TRBV10-3	TRBJ2-1	TGTGCCATCAGTAAGGTCGGCGGGGACTACAATGAGCAGTTCTTC	CAISKVGGDYNEQFF
.	.	TRBV6-2/TRBV6-3	TRBJ1-1	TGTGCCAGCAGCCGACCCACAGTGATGAACACTGAAGCTTTCTTT	CASSRPTVMNTEAFF
.	.	TRBV5-5	TRBJ1-1	TGTGCCAGCAGCCTTCTTCCCAGGAGCACTGAAGCTTTCTTT	CASSLLPRSTEAFF
.	TRBD2	TRBV28	TRBJ2-7	TGTGCCAGCAGCCCAGCGACTAGCGGGAGATCATTGCAGTACTTC	CASSPATSGRSLQYF
.	TRBD1	TRBV4-1	TRBJ1-2	TGCGCCAGCAGCCAAGACAGGGGGGGTGGCTACACCTTC	CASSQDRGGGYTF
.	.	TRBV12-3/TRBV12-4	TRBJ1-4	TGTGCCAGCAGTTGGCAAACGGGAGTAAAACTGTTTTTT	CASSWQTGVKLFF
.	.	TRBV7-8	TRBJ1-2	TGTGCCAGCAGCCGGACGGTGGGATATGGCTACACCTTC	CASSRTVGYGYTF
.	TRBD2	TRBV18	TRBJ2-5	TGTGCCAGCTCGGGAGGGCCCCAAGAGACCCAGTACTTC	CASSGGPQETQYF
.	.	TRBV15	TRBJ2-2	TGTGCCACCAGCACGCTACCTACCGGGGAGCTGTTTTTT	CATSTLPTGELFF
.	.	TRBV9	TRBJ2-7	TGTGCCAGCAGTACCGGGAGAAGTAGGGAGCAGTACTTC	CASSTGRSREQYF
once	TRBD1	TRBV3-1/TRBV3-2	TRBJ2-5	TGTGCCAGCAGCTCCTGGGACAGCCAAGAGACCCAGTACTTC	CASSSWDSQETQYF